A single sample gave rise to the 5 T cell receptor beta chains below, sequenced in a study of Ad26.COV2.S vaccination and SARS-CoV-2 variants. The method was immunoSEQ multiplex PCR; TCRdb's version includes in-frame clones alone and lacks a portion of them. This sample has hundreds of thousands of clones; 87% occur once, and the top ten carry around 3.6%. Treatment of the sample: some 20 received Ad26.COV2.S at low or high dose, single or two shots; 5 received placebo; per-sample allocation not given. Sampling took place 63 days after the first vaccine or placebo injection. The material sequenced was peripheral blood, taken in a trial of Ad26.COV2.S vaccine versus placebo. The origin of the receptors is a person aged 18-60 years who received the Ad26.COV2.S COVID-19 vaccine or a placebo.

This clone was seen only once. The chain couples TRBV12-3 or TRBV12-4 to TRBJ2-1; D is unclear. The V gene lost 4 bases and the J gene lost 3 bases, with 7 bases spanning the gap. The CDR3 runs to 13 residues. In DNA form, the CDR3 reads TGTGCCAGCAGTTCGACACGCTACAATGAGCAGTTCTTC. Translated: CASSSTRYNEQFF.

This clone turned up a few times. The V and J genes are TRBV11-2 and TRBJ1-5, with no clear D. Trimming stripped 2 bases from V and 5 bases from J, with 10 bases between. Germline CDR1 is SGHAT and CDR2 is FQNNGV. The CDR3 is made up of 14 amino acids. The CDR3 region has the DNA TGTGCCAGCAGCTTATCGGCCGGCGATCAGCCCCAGCATTTT. Translating gives CASSLSAGDQPQHF.

The chain is built from TRBV3-1 (or the pseudogene TRBV3-2) and TRBJ2-2; D is ambiguous. The CDR3 is made up of 16 amino acids. Germline assignment: CDR1 LGHDT and CDR2 YNNKEL (reference sequence). Trimming stripped 3 bases from V and 5 bases from J, with 16 bases between. In nucleotides, the CDR3 is TGTGCCAGCAGCCACGGGTTAAGGCGGATGACCGGGGAGCTGTTTTTT. It is translated as CASSHGLRRMTGELFF.

V and J are TRBV14 and TRBJ2-1; 11 bases fit TRBD2. CDR3 length equals 15 residues. Germline assignment: CDR1 SGHDN and CDR2 FVKESK. The ends lost 4 bases at V and 5 bases at J; junction bases unmatched: 4. The CDR3 sequence: CASSLLAGANNEQFF. CDR3 DNA sequence: TGTGCCAGCAGCCTACTAGCGGGGGCGAACAATGAGCAGTTCTTC.

CDR3 in DNA: TGCGCCAGCAGCTCGGACGTGGGAAATAACTATGGCTACACCTTC. Its protein product is CASSSDVGNNYGYTF. The V and J genes are TRBV5-1 and TRBJ1-2; no reliable D call. Germline V gene data show CDR1 as SGHRS and CDR2 as YFSETQ. The CDR3 runs to 15 residues. Trimming took 3 bases from V and 1 from J, leaving 13 bases between them.